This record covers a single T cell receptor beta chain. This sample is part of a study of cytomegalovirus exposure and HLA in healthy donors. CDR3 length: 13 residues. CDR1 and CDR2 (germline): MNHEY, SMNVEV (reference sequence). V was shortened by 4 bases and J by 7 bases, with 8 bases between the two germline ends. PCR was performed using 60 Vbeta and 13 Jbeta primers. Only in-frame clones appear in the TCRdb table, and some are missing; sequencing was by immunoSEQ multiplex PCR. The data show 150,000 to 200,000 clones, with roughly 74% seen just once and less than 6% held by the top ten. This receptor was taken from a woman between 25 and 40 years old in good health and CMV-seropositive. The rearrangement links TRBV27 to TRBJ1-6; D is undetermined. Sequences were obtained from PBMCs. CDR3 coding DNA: TGTGCCAGCAGTTCCCCGGGGAATTCACCCCTCCACTTT. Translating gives CASSSPGNSPLHF.